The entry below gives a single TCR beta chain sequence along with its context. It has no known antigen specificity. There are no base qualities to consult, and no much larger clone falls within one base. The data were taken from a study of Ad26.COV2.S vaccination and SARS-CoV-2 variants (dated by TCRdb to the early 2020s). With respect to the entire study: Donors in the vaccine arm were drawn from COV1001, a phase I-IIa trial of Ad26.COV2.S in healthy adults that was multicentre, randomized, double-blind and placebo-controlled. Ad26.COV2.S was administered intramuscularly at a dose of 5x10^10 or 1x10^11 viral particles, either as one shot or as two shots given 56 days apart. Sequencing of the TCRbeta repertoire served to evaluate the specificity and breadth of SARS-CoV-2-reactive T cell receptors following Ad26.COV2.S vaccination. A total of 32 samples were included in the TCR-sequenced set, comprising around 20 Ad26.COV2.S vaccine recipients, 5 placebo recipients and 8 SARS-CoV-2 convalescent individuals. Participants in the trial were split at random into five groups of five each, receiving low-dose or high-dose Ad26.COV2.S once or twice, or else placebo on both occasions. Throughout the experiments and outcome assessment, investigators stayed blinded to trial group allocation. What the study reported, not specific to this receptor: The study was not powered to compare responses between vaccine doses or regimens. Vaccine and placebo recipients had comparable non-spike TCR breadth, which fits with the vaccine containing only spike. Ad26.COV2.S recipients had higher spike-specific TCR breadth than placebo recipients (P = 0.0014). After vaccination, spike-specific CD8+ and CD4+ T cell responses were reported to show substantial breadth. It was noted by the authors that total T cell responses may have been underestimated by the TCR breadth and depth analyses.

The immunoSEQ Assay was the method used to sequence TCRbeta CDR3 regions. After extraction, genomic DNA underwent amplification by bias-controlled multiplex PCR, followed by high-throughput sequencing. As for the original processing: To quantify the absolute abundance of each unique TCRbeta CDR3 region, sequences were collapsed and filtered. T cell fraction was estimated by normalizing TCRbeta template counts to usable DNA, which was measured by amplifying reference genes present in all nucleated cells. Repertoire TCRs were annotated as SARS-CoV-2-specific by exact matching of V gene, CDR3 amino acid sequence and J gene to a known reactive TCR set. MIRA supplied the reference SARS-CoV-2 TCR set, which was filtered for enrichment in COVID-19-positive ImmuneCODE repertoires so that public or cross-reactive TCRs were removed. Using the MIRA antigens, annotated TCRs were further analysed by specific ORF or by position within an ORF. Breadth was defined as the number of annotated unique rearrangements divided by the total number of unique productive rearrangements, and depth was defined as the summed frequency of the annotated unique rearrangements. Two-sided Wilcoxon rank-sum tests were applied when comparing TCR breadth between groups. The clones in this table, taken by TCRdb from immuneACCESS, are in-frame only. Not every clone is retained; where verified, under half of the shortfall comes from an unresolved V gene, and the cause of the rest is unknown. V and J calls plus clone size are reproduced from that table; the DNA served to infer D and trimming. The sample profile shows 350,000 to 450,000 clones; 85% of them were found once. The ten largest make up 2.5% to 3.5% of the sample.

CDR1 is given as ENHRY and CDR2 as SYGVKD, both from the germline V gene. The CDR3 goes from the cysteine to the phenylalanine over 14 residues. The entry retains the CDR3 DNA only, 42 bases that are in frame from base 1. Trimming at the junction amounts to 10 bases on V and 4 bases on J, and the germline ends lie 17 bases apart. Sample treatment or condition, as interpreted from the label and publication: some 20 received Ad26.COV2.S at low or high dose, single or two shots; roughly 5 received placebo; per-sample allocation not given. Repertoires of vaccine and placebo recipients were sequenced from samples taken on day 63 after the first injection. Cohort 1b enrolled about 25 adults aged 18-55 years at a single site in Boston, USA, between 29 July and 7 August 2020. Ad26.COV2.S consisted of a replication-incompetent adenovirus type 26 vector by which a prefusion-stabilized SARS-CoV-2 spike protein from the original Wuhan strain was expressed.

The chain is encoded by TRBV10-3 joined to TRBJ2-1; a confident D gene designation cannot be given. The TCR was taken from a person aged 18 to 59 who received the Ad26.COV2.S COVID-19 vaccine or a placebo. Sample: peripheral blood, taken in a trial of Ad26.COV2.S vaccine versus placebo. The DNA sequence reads TGTGCCACAGACACTCCGCTCAATTACAATGAGCAGTTCTTC. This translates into CATDTPLNYNEQFF.